Shown below are 31 T cell receptor beta chains from a single sample sequenced in a study of blood T cell repertoires in COVID-19. The data were produced by immunoSEQ multiplex PCR, yet TCRdb's version contains in-frame clones alone and is incomplete. This table has some 420,000 clones, 75% to 90% appearing once. Sample: PBMCs or T cells enriched from blood (not recorded which). Receptors were obtained from a man between 25 and 39 years old who had recovered from COVID-19.

The V and J genes are TRBV4-1 and TRBJ2-1, with 11 bases lining up with TRBD2. V lost 1 base to trimming and J lost 4 bases; unmatched junction nucleotides: 6. Germline V gene lookup returns CDR1 MGHRA and CDR2 YSYEKL. The CDR3 consists of 17 residues. CDR3 in DNA: TGCGCCAGCAGCCAAGTCCCTGGGACTAGCGGTTACAATGAGCAGTTCTTC. Translating it yields CASSQVPGTSGYNEQFF.

The rearrangement uses TRBV19 and TRBJ1-5; D call uncertain. This CDR3 has 12 amino acids. In germline, CDR1 is LNHDA, CDR2 SQIVND (reference sequence). V was cut by 6 bases and J by 7 bases, with 10 bases left in between. CDR3: CASSLAGQPQHF. The CDR3 coding sequence is TGTGCCAGTAGCCTGGCGGGGCAGCCCCAGCATTTT.

The V and J genes are TRBV7-9 and TRBJ1-4; 7 nucleotides agree with TRBD1. CDR3 length equals 13 residues. J lost 4 bases, V lost 8 bases, and 4 bases had no gene match. Germline V lookup: CDR1 SEHNR, CDR2 FQNEAQ (reference sequence). The CDR3 region has the DNA TGTGCCAGCCAGGGACAGAATAATGAAAAACTGTTTTTT. Translation gives CASQGQNNEKLFF.

CDR3 loop: CASTKTGLGYTF. DNA of the CDR3: TGTGCCAGCACCAAGACAGGATTGGGCTACACCTTC. The chain recombines TRBV12-3 or TRBV12-4 with TRBJ1-2, with D perhaps matching TRBD1 (6 bases). Trimming removed 7 bases at V and 8 bases at J, with 14 bases between. CDR3 length: 12 residues.

The chain combines TRBV10-1 with TRBJ1-1; 7 bases map to TRBD1. The CDR3 has 14 amino acids. V was clipped by 3 bases and J by 0 bases; unmatched bases: 1. Per the germline V gene, CDR1 is WNHNN and CDR2 is SYGVQD (reference sequence). For the CDR3, the DNA is TGCGCCAGCAGTGAAGACAGGGTGAACACTGAAGCTTTCTTT. This gives the protein CASSEDRVNTEAFF.

The chain has TRBV2 and TRBJ2-1; 8 bases map to TRBD2. The CDR3 has 14 residues. V lost 10 bases, J lost 0 bases, and 5 bases stayed unmatched. The germline gives CDR1 SNHLY, CDR2 FYNNEI. The CDR3 DNA reads TGTGCCACCGGGAGGGGGACCTCCTACAATGAGCAGTTCTTC. As protein: CATGRGTSYNEQFF.

The V call is TRBV18, the J call TRBJ2-3; 8 bases line up with TRBD2. Germline V lookup: CDR1 KGHSH, CDR2 LQKENI. CDR3 length equals 17 residues. V lost 1 base to trimming and J lost 1 base; unmatched junction nucleotides: 7. For the CDR3, the DNA is TGTGCCAGCTCACCACGGGTAGCGGGAACAGGCACAGATACGCAGTATTTT. Amino acids: CASSPRVAGTGTDTQYF.

This chain connects TRBV28 to TRBJ1-1, with TRBD1 identical over 8 bases. CDR1 is MDHEN and CDR2 is SYDVKM in the germline V gene. V shed 5 bases and J 7 bases; nucleotides not matched to a gene: 6. This CDR3 contains 13 residues. CDR3 DNA sequence: TGTGCCAGCAGTCCCGGACAGGGTTTTGAAGCTTTCTTT. This translates into CASSPGQGFEAFF.

CDR3 protein: CASSIRPGLAGGGGPGELFF. The DNA of the CDR3 is TGTGCCAGTAGTATTCGGCCGGGACTAGCGGGAGGAGGGGGACCCGGGGAGCTGTTTTTT. J is TRBJ2-2 and V is TRBV19; 15 positions agree with TRBD2. CDR3 length: 20 amino acids. CDR1 LNHDA and CDR2 SQIVND come from the germline V gene (reference sequence). V trimming: 3 bases; J trimming: 6 bases; junction bases outside the gene matches: 14.

V gene TRBV4-1 combines with J gene TRBJ2-1, with D perhaps TRBD1 (6 bases). Per the germline V gene, CDR1 is MGHRA and CDR2 is YSYEKL. The V end was cut by 0 bases, the J end by 15 bases, with 18 bases between. CDR3 length: 14 amino acids. The CDR3, as DNA: TGCGCCAGCAGCCAAGATGTGGTGCAGGGGCTAGCGTTCTTC. It specifies CASSQDVVQGLAFF.

V gene TRBV28 combines with J gene TRBJ1-5; D not certain. This CDR3 has 14 amino acids. The ends were cut back, 6 bases at V and 3 bases at J, with 12 bases in the middle. CDR1 and CDR2 from the germline V gene are MDHEN and SYDVKM. The CDR3 loop is CASSVTGNNQPQHF. For the CDR3, the DNA is TGTGCCAGCAGCGTAACGGGGAACAATCAGCCCCAGCATTTT.

The chain carries TRBV13 and TRBJ2-7; the D is unclear. The CDR3 has 12 amino acids. Per the germline V gene, CDR1 is PRHDT and CDR2 is FYEKMQ (reference sequence). The V gene lost 5 bases and the J gene lost 1 base, with 6 bases spanning the gap. The CDR3 protein is CASSLRSYEQYF. CDR3 nucleotides: TGTGCCAGCAGCCTACGGTCCTACGAGCAGTACTTC.

This clone came up once. The CDR3 DNA reads TGTGCCAGCAGCGAACAGGGGCTTGAAGCTTTCTTT. Translating it yields CASSEQGLEAFF. The V call is TRBV28, the J call TRBJ1-1, with TRBD1 identical over 7 bases. The V segment lost 6 bases and the J segment 7 bases; nucleotides outside the gene matches: 5. The V gene's germline CDR1 is MDHEN and CDR2 SYDVKM. The CDR3 is made up of 12 amino acids.

The chain carries TRBV5-6 and TRBJ2-7; the D is unclear. CDR3 size: 15 residues. Per germline, CDR1 SGHDT and CDR2 YYEEEE. Trimming stripped 0 bases from V and 4 bases from J, with 14 bases between. CDR3 protein: CASSLGNGAQYEQYF. The CDR3 DNA sequence: TGTGCCAGCAGCTTGGGGAACGGAGCACAATACGAGCAGTACTTC.

V is TRBV19 and J is TRBJ1-5, with D tentatively TRBD1 (6 bases). CDR3 size: 13 residues. Looked up from germline, CDR1 is LNHDA and CDR2 is SQIVND (reference sequence). Between the trimmed V and J ends, which lost 7 bases and 4 bases, there was a span of 11 bases. CDR3 protein: CASKQGPNQPQHF. The CDR3 region has the DNA TGTGCCAGTAAACAGGGACCGAATCAGCCCCAGCATTTT.

V and J are TRBV6-5 and TRBJ2-1; 8 bases are shared with TRBD2. This CDR3 has 15 residues. Germline V gives CDR1 MNHEY, CDR2 SVGAGI. Trimming cost V 6 bases and J 4 bases; bases outside gene matches: 8. CDR3 in DNA: TGTGCCAGCAGGCAACCGGGACTAGTTTACAATGAGCAGTTCTTC. Protein sequence: CASRQPGLVYNEQFF.

This clone was seen more than once but under ten times. The CDR3 loop is CASSLGNGASGSYNEQFF. The CDR3 nucleotides read TGTGCCAGCAGCTTAGGCAACGGGGCTAGCGGGAGCTACAATGAGCAGTTCTTC. The gene calls are TRBV9 and TRBJ2-1; TRBD2 aligns across 10 bases. CDR3 length: 18 residues. Germline V gene data show CDR1 as SGDLS and CDR2 as YYNGEE. The J segment lost 3 bases and the V segment lost 4 bases, leaving 13 bases of the junction unmatched.

This chain joins TRBV4-1 and TRBJ2-1; 9 bases match TRBD1. This CDR3 contains 16 residues. Per the germline V gene, CDR1 is MGHRA and CDR2 is YSYEKL. V shed 4 bases and J 7 bases; nucleotides not matched to a gene: 11. CDR3 residues: CASSPPTGQGFNEQFF. CDR3 coding DNA: TGCGCCAGCAGCCCGCCTACGGGACAGGGATTTAATGAGCAGTTCTTC.

The genes are TRBV7-9 and TRBJ2-7; tentatively, D is TRBD1 (6 bases). This CDR3 comprises 18 residues. V lost 3 bases and J lost 2, with 23 bases in between. Looked up from germline, CDR1 is SEHNR and CDR2 is FQNEAQ (reference sequence). CDR3 protein: CASSFYLIPTGDTYEQYF. CDR3 nucleotide sequence: TGTGCCAGCAGCTTCTACCTGATACCGACAGGCGATACCTACGAGCAGTACTTC.

The rearrangement links TRBV5-1 to TRBJ2-1; 7 bases fit TRBD1. CDR3 length: 15 amino acids. Unmatched junction bases numbered 7, after V lost 7 bases and J lost 0 bases. CDR1 and CDR2 (germline): SGHRS, YFSETQ. CDR3 amino acids: CASSAQGVSYNEQFF. CDR3 in DNA: TGCGCCAGCTCTGCGCAGGGGGTCTCCTACAATGAGCAGTTCTTC.

The CDR3 reads CASTTGGGNSPLHF. In DNA, the CDR3 is TGTGCCAGCACCACCGGGGGGGGAAATTCACCCCTCCACTTT. V usage is TRBV28 and J usage is TRBJ1-6, with a tentative D call TRBD1 (5 bases). CDR1 is MDHEN, CDR2 SYDVKM, per germline. This CDR3 contains 14 residues. V gave up 7 bases and J gave up 7 bases, with 14 bases separating them.

The chain recombines TRBV10-3 with TRBJ2-7; TRBD2 matches at 12 bases. Germline loops: CDR1 ENHRY, CDR2 SYGVKD. The CDR3 is 17 amino acids. V shed 3 bases, J shed 2 bases, and the junction held 8 bases outside the gene matches. As DNA, the CDR3 is TGTGCCATCAGTGACGGACTAGCGGGAACGGGCCCCTACGAGCAGTACTTC. The encoded protein is CAISDGLAGTGPYEQYF.

The chain links TRBV7-9 to TRBJ1-6; D remains unclear. From germline, CDR1 is SEHNR and CDR2 FQNEAQ (reference sequence). V was trimmed by 1 base and J by 5 bases, leaving 9 bases between them. The CDR3 consists of 15 residues. The CDR3 region is CASSLGAANNSPLHF. The CDR3 coding sequence is TGTGCCAGCAGCTTAGGGGCAGCCAATAATTCACCCCTCCACTTT.

The chain has TRBV7-9 and TRBJ1-2, with D tentatively TRBD1 (6 bases). Trimming took off 5 bases at V and 0 bases at J, with 13 bases between the two ends. CDR1 and CDR2 from the germline V gene are SEHNR and FQNEAQ (reference sequence). The CDR3 is made up of 15 amino acids. For the CDR3, the DNA is TGTGCCAGCAGCCCAACAGGGTATTCTAACTATGGCTACACCTTC. This sequence encodes CASSPTGYSNYGYTF.

The chain uses TRBV27 and TRBJ2-7, with unresolved D. The CDR3 is 13 amino acids. Trimming stripped 2 bases from V and 3 bases from J, with 8 bases between. Germline V gives CDR1 MNHEY, CDR2 SMNVEV (reference sequence). The chain's CDR3 is CASSLSQNYEQYF. The CDR3 DNA reads TGTGCCAGCAGTTTAAGTCAGAACTACGAGCAGTACTTC.

This chain uses TRBV28 with TRBJ1-2; 9 positions match TRBD1. Trimming cost V 4 bases and J 6 bases; bases outside gene matches: 3. The CDR3 covers 13 residues. Germline CDR1 is MDHEN and CDR2 is SYDVKM. CDR3 DNA: TGTGCCAGCAGTTCGGGACAGGGAAATGGCTACACCTTC. Translation: CASSSGQGNGYTF.

V usage is TRBV11-2 and J usage is TRBJ1-4; the D is unclear. CDR1 is SGHAT, CDR2 FQNNGV, per germline. CDR3 length: 14 amino acids. The V gene lost 5 bases and the J gene lost 6 bases, with 13 bases spanning the gap. CDR3 bases: TGTGCCAGCAGCCTACAGACTAGAGATGAAAAACTGTTTTTT. This translates into CASSLQTRDEKLFF. The complete variable domain, with remaining parts taken from reference TRBV11-2 and TRBJ1-4, reads EAGVAQSPRYKIIEKRQSVAFWCNPISGHATLYWYQQILGQGPKLLIQFQNNGVVDDSQLPKDRFSAERLKGVDSTLKIQPAKLEDSAVYLCASSLQTRDEKLFFGSGTQLSVL.

The chain is built from TRBV27 and TRBJ1-2; 8 nucleotides line up with TRBD1. V lost 7 bases and J lost 4; bases outside the gene matches: 5. The length of the CDR3 is 13 residues. Germline CDR1 is MNHEY and CDR2 is SMNVEV (reference sequence). CDR3 nucleotide sequence: TGTGCCAGCAAACGGACAGGGATCTATGGCTACACCTTC. Residues: CASKRTGIYGYTF.

The chain has TRBV29-1 and TRBJ2-2; D ambiguous. The length of the CDR3 is 11 residues. Trimming shortened V by 8 bases and J by 4 bases, and 8 bases separated the two germline ends. CDR1 and CDR2 from the germline V gene are SQVTM and ANQGSEA. CDR3 loop: CSLLVTGELFF. CDR3 in DNA: TGCAGCCTACTTGTCACCGGGGAGCTGTTTTTT.

This clone was found a few times. The chain links TRBV30 to TRBJ1-6; 7 nucleotides align to TRBD1. CDR1 is GTSNPN and CDR2 is SVGIG in the germline V gene (reference sequence). CDR3 size: 15 residues. V was pared by 2 bases and J by 6 bases, with 7 bases of the junction left unmatched. CDR3 DNA: TGTGCCTGGAGTTGGAGGGGACAGCTTAATTCACCCCTCCACTTT. This translates into CAWSWRGQLNSPLHF. Filled out from reference TRBV30 and TRBJ1-6, the complete variable domain reads SQTIHQWPATLVQPVGSPLSLECTVEGTSNPNLYWYRQAAGRGLQLLFYSVGIGQISSEVPQNLSASRPQDRQFILSSKKLLLSDSGFYLCAWSWRGQLNSPLHFGNGTRLTVT.

The chain uses TRBV4-1 and TRBJ2-2; D gene unclear. The V gene lost 2 bases and the J gene lost 5 bases, with 6 bases spanning the gap. Germline assignment: CDR1 MGHRA and CDR2 YSYEKL. The CDR3 length is 13 residues. CDR3 loop: CASSQPITGELFF. DNA for the CDR3: TGCGCCAGCAGCCAACCTATTACCGGGGAGCTGTTTTTT.